This entry lists 29 T cell receptor beta chains sequenced from one sample in a study of Ad26.COV2.S vaccination and SARS-CoV-2 variants. Sequencing used immunoSEQ multiplex PCR; TCRdb keeps in-frame clones, though not all of them. The sample shows fewer than 500,000 clones, over 75% of them seen only once. Stated treatment: some 20 received Ad26.COV2.S at low or high dose, single or two shots; a few received placebo; per-sample allocation not given. Sampling took place 63 days after the first vaccine or placebo injection. The sequencing here drew on peripheral blood, taken in a trial of Ad26.COV2.S vaccine versus placebo. The receptors come from a person aged 18-65 years who received the Ad26.COV2.S COVID-19 vaccine or a placebo.

The chain has TRBV28 and TRBJ2-2; TRBD1 is a possible D gene (5 bases). The V end was cut by 6 bases, the J end by 0 bases, with 8 bases between. Per the germline V gene, CDR1 is MDHEN and CDR2 is SYDVKM. The CDR3 runs to 14 residues. The CDR3 DNA sequence: TGTGCCAGCAGAAAGACAGCGAACACCGGGGAGCTGTTTTTT. Translated, it gives CASRKTANTGELFF.

The chain couples TRBV28 to TRBJ1-2; D uncertain. Looked up from germline, CDR1 is MDHEN and CDR2 is SYDVKM. The CDR3 is 12 residues long. With 6 bases removed from V and 5 bases from J, the gap between germline ends came to 10 bases. CDR3 nucleotides: TGTGCCAGCAGCTCCGGACTGTATGGCTACACCTTC. It encodes CASSSGLYGYTF.

The gene calls are TRBV5-1 and TRBJ2-7; 7 bases align to TRBD2. Per the germline V gene, CDR1 is SGHRS and CDR2 is YFSETQ. V was pared by 0 bases and J by 2 bases, with 5 bases of the junction left unmatched. CDR3 length equals 15 residues. This chain's CDR3 is CASSLAGREAYEQYF. CDR3 in DNA: TGCGCCAGCAGCTTGGCTGGACGGGAGGCCTACGAGCAGTACTTC.

The chain joins TRBV6-6 to TRBJ1-4; D is perhaps TRBD1 (5 bases). The CDR3 covers 13 residues. V lost 4 bases and J lost 7, with 10 bases in between. The germline gives CDR1 MNHNY, CDR2 SVGAGI (reference sequence). As DNA, the CDR3 is TGTGCCAGCAGTTGGCAGGGCGGTGAAAAACTGTTTTTT. The encoded protein is CASSWQGGEKLFF.

This chain links TRBV9 with TRBJ2-3, with D possibly TRBD1 on 6 matching bases. CDR1 is SGDLS and CDR2 is YYNGEE in the germline V gene. The CDR3 covers 16 residues. The V gene lost 0 bases and the J gene lost 0 bases, with 11 bases spanning the gap. The CDR3 here is CASSVDGGVSTDTQYF. CDR3 bases: TGTGCCAGCAGCGTAGATGGGGGCGTGAGCACAGATACGCAGTATTTT.

The chain couples TRBV10-1 to TRBJ2-1; 7 bases are shared with TRBD2. The CDR3 consists of 12 residues. After removal of 4 bases from V and 11 bases from J, the junction contained 5 bases not matched to a gene. CDR1 and CDR2 from the germline V gene are WNHNN and SYGVQD (reference sequence). CDR3 residues: CASSGYGTKQFF. CDR3 in DNA: TGCGCCAGCAGTGGGTATGGGACTAAGCAGTTCTTC.

The gene calls are TRBV5-1 and TRBJ2-1; the match to TRBD2 covers 8 bases. CDR3 length: 15 amino acids. With 4 bases clipped from V and 5 bases from J, the junction kept 8 bases outside the gene matches. Germline lookup yields CDR1 SGHRS and CDR2 YFSETQ. The CDR3 DNA reads as TGCGCCAGCAGCGAGGAAGCGGGAGAAGACAATGAGCAGTTCTTC. Residues: CASSEEAGEDNEQFF.

The chain has TRBV14 and TRBJ1-4; a weak D match, TRBD1 (5 bases). Trimming left V 4 bases short and J 6 bases short, with 12 bases between. Germline V gene lookup returns CDR1 SGHDN and CDR2 FVKESK. This CDR3 contains 14 residues. The CDR3 sequence: CASSLMGHDEKLFF. For the CDR3, the DNA is TGTGCCAGCAGCCTCATGGGGCATGATGAAAAACTGTTTTTT.

The chain has TRBV10-3 and TRBJ1-2, with D uncertain. Germline V lookup: CDR1 ENHRY, CDR2 SYGVKD. The V end lost 1 base, the J end lost 8 bases, and 8 bases lay between the germline ends. This CDR3 comprises 12 residues. The CDR3: CAISEYESGYTF. Written as DNA, the CDR3 is TGTGCCATCAGTGAGTACGAGTCCGGCTACACCTTC.

This chain links TRBV5-1 with TRBJ2-3; D is possibly TRBD1 or TRBD2 (5 bases each). V shed 0 bases and J shed 6 bases, with 20 bases lying between them. The CDR3 is 17 amino acids. Germline V gene sequence: CDR1 SGHRS, CDR2 YFSETQ. The CDR3 spells CASSLVVRRAGADTQYF. CDR3 nucleotides: TGCGCCAGCAGCTTGGTAGTACGGCGCGCCGGGGCGGATACGCAGTATTTT.

This clone was observed a single time. The chain combines TRBV29-1 with TRBJ2-2; weak D call: TRBD1 (5 bases). The ends were cut back, 7 bases at V and 5 bases at J, with 8 bases in the middle. The CDR3 runs 11 residues. Germline CDR1 SQVTM, CDR2 ANQGSEA. The CDR3 is CSATATGELFF. CDR3 bases: TGCAGCGCGACAGCAACCGGGGAGCTGTTTTTT.

The chain employs TRBV7-6 and TRBJ2-3; TRBD2 aligns across 9 bases. The CDR3 is 18 amino acids. Germline trimming cut 2 bases from V and 2 bases from J; bases unmatched to any gene: 11. Germline CDR1 and CDR2: SGHVS and FNYEAQ. CDR3 sequence (DNA): TGTGCCAGCAGCTTAATAGGCCTGGCGGGAGGGCACACAGATACGCAGTATTTT. Amino acid sequence: CASSLIGLAGGHTDTQYF.

The chain recombines TRBV28 with TRBJ2-3, with 9 positions matching TRBD1. The CDR3 contains 14 residues. V lost 6 bases to trimming and J lost 4 bases; unmatched junction nucleotides: 5. Germline V lookup: CDR1 MDHEN, CDR2 SYDVKM. The CDR3 reads CASSRDRASDTQYF. The DNA for the CDR3 is TGTGCCAGCAGCCGGGACAGGGCTTCAGATACGCAGTATTTT. Based on the CDR3 plus reference TRBV28 and TRBJ2-3, the full variable domain is DVKVTQSSRYLVKRTGEKVFLECVQDMDHENMFWYRQDPGLGLRLIYFSYDVKMKEKGDIPEGYSVSREKKERFSLILESASTNQTSMYLCASSRDRASDTQYFGPGTRLTVL.

This sequence joins TRBV2 and TRBJ1-2, with D unclear. This CDR3 has 12 amino acids. Germline V gives CDR1 SNHLY, CDR2 FYNNEI. V was trimmed by 5 bases and J by 6 bases, leaving 10 bases between them. CDR3 in DNA: TGTGCCAGCAGTCGGCCCAACGATGGCTACACCTTC. Residues: CASSRPNDGYTF.

V gene TRBV7-2 combines with J gene TRBJ2-7; 7 nucleotides agree with TRBD1. The J segment lost 7 bases and the V segment lost 1 base, leaving 13 bases of the junction unmatched. CDR1 and CDR2 from the germline V gene are SGHTA and FQGNSA. CDR3 length: 16 amino acids. CDR3 loop: CASSLGYRDSGTEQYF. Here the CDR3 DNA reads TGTGCCAGCAGCTTAGGCTATCGGGACAGTGGAACAGAGCAGTACTTC.

The chain links TRBV5-1 to TRBJ1-2; tentative D call: TRBD1 (5 bases). CDR3 size: 16 residues. Trimming removed 1 base from V and 3 bases from J, with 16 bases in between. In germline, CDR1 is SGHRS, CDR2 YFSETQ. CDR3 in amino acids: CASSLWQEAGHYGYTF. The CDR3 coding sequence is TGCGCCAGCAGCTTGTGGCAGGAGGCGGGACACTATGGCTACACCTTC.

The chain joins TRBV7-8 to TRBJ1-6, with D perhaps TRBD1 (5 bases). V gave up 1 base and J gave up 7 bases, with 14 bases separating them. The CDR3 covers 16 residues. Germline V CDR1 and CDR2: SGHVS, FQNEAQ. The CDR3 reads CASSLVGSGLNSPLHF. CDR3 in DNA: TGTGCCAGCAGCTTAGTTGGGTCAGGGCTGAATTCACCCCTCCACTTT.

This clone was detected only once. V and J are TRBV5-1 and TRBJ2-1, with TRBD1 matching over 7 bases. Germline CDR1 reads SGHRS; CDR2 reads YFSETQ. With V trimmed by 1 base and J by 6 bases, 10 bases remained unmatched. This CDR3 has 16 residues. DNA of the CDR3: TGCGCCAGCAGCTTGACCATGACAGGGTTAGGCAATGAGCAGTTCTTC. This encodes CASSLTMTGLGNEQFF.

The rearrangement links TRBV28 to TRBJ2-7; weak D call: TRBD1 (6 bases). Germline CDR1 and CDR2: MDHEN and SYDVKM. V lost 5 bases and J 5 bases, leaving 10 bases between the germline ends. This CDR3 is built from 12 residues. The CDR3 DNA is TGTGCCAGCAGTGACAGGCTCCACGAGCAGTACTTC. Translating gives CASSDRLHEQYF.

This clone has a single count. The chain links TRBV15 to TRBJ2-2; no reliable D call. Germline V gene lookup returns CDR1 LNHNV and CDR2 YYDKDF (reference sequence). With 0 bases removed from V and 4 bases from J, the gap between germline ends came to 9 bases. The CDR3 totals 15 residues. CDR3 in amino acids: CATSRDKVRTGELFF. The CDR3, as DNA: TGTGCCACCAGCAGAGATAAGGTCCGCACCGGGGAGCTGTTTTTT.

The genes are TRBV7-9 and TRBJ2-1; D gene ambiguous. The germline CDR1 and CDR2 sequences are SEHNR and FQNEAQ (reference sequence). The CDR3 consists of 9 residues. CDR3 amino acids: CSSYNEQFF. The CDR3, as DNA: TGTAGCTCCTACAATGAGCAGTTCTTC.

This sequence joins TRBV5-6 and TRBJ2-7; D uncertain. Between the trimmed V and J ends, which lost 4 bases and 1 base, there was a span of 12 bases. Per germline, CDR1 SGHDT and CDR2 YYEEEE. The CDR3 covers 14 residues. CDR3: CASSPKEVSYEQYF. The CDR3 coding sequence is TGTGCCAGCAGCCCGAAAGAGGTTTCCTACGAGCAGTACTTC.

The chain recombines TRBV5-4 with TRBJ2-2; either TRBD1 or TRBD2 may supply D (6 bases each). CDR1 and CDR2 (germline): SGHNT, YYREEE (reference sequence). Trimming removed 2 bases at V and 5 bases at J, with 13 bases between. CDR3 length equals 15 residues. In nucleotides, the CDR3 is TGTGCCAGCAGCTTTGGGGGCGCGGGGACCGGGGAGCTGTTTTTT. Protein sequence: CASSFGGAGTGELFF.

The chain joins TRBV15 to TRBJ1-2; maybe TRBD1 (5 bases). This CDR3 comprises 15 residues. Trimming removed 0 bases from V and 4 bases from J, with 12 bases in between. Germline lookup yields CDR1 LNHNV and CDR2 YYDKDF (reference sequence). Here the CDR3 DNA reads TGTGCCACCAGCAGAGATTACGGGGGTGGCTATGGCTACACCTTC. As protein: CATSRDYGGGYGYTF.

This rearrangement joins TRBV10-3 to TRBJ2-5; TRBD1 or TRBD2 may be the D gene (6 bases each). The germline CDR1 and CDR2 sequences are ENHRY and SYGVKD. V lost 8 bases and J 5 bases, leaving 24 bases between the germline ends. The CDR3 length is 16 residues. As DNA, the CDR3 is TGTGCCATCGGGACATCGGTAGGGACTCAGGGGGAGACCCAGTACTTC. Translating it yields CAIGTSVGTQGETQYF.

V usage is TRBV6-5 and J usage is TRBJ1-5; 9 bases map to TRBD1. V lost 5 bases to trimming and J lost 6 bases; unmatched junction nucleotides: 8. This CDR3 region has 15 residues. CDR1 and CDR2 (germline): MNHEY, SVGAGI. CDR3 residues: CASSKGQGYGQPQHF. The CDR3 bases are TGTGCCAGCAGTAAGGGACAGGGTTACGGTCAGCCCCAGCATTTT.

The rearrangement uses TRBV7-8 and TRBJ2-1, with D tentatively TRBD1 (6 bases). CDR3 length: 13 residues. From germline, CDR1 is SGHVS and CDR2 FQNEAQ. Between the trimmed V and J ends, which lost 4 bases and 8 bases, there was a span of 12 bases. The CDR3 spells CASSSYRAYEQFF. The DNA of the CDR3 is TGTGCCAGCAGCTCGTACAGGGCCTATGAGCAGTTCTTC.

The chain uses TRBV24-1 and TRBJ2-3, with 10 bases that match TRBD2. Per the germline V gene, CDR1 is KGHDR and CDR2 is SFDVKD. This CDR3 spans 16 amino acids. The junction had 6 bases not matched to a gene; V was cut back by 0 bases and J by 7 bases. CDR3: CATSDLRAGGANTQYF. The CDR3 DNA reads as TGTGCCACCAGTGATTTGCGAGCGGGAGGGGCGAATACGCAGTATTTT.

The CDR3 nucleotides read TGTGCCAGTACCGCACGGGGTTTGAGGGTAGGCACCGGGGAGCTGTTTTTT. As protein: CASTARGLRVGTGELFF. The V call is TRBV19, the J call TRBJ2-2; a possible D gene is TRBD2 (5 bases). The germline V gene encodes CDR1 LNHDA and CDR2 SQIVND (reference sequence). The CDR3 length is 17 residues. V shed 7 bases and J shed 4 bases, with 22 bases lying between them.